The 30 T cell receptor beta chains presented below share a single source sample, sequenced in a study of shared clonotypes between healthy human individuals. Repertoires were generated with immunoSEQ multiplex PCR, while TCRdb's copy carries only in-frame clones and drops some. The sample lists some 530,000 clones; 60% to 80% were seen once. The sample taken for sequencing was PBMCs. Receptors were obtained from a woman aged 40 to 50 in good health. Some clones in this sample may be carry-over from other donors' samples.

CDR3: CASSPIPGQPNTEAFF. The CDR3 region has the DNA TGTGCCAGCTCACCAATCCCCGGACAGCCGAACACTGAAGCTTTCTTT. The chain couples TRBV18 to TRBJ1-1, with TRBD1 as a possible D gene (6 bases). The CDR3 runs 16 residues. Trimming stripped 2 bases from V and 1 base from J, with 14 bases between. Germline CDR1 reads KGHSH; CDR2 reads LQKENI.

The chain links TRBV7-8 to TRBJ2-7; 8 bases match TRBD2. After removal of 7 bases from V and 3 bases from J, the junction contained 8 bases not matched to a gene. The CDR3 is 14 residues long. Germline CDR1 is SGHVS and CDR2 is FQNEAQ. The CDR3 spells CASNSKRGSYEQYF. CDR3 nucleotide sequence: TGTGCCAGCAACTCGAAGCGGGGGAGCTACGAGCAGTACTTC.

The V gene is TRBV5-1, the J gene TRBJ2-5, with TRBD2 matching over 7 bases. J was trimmed by 2 bases and V by 4 bases; bases with no gene match: 2. Germline values: CDR1 SGHRS, CDR2 YFSETQ. The CDR3 totals 13 residues. The CDR3 DNA reads as TGCGCCAGCAGCGTCGGGAGGCAAGAGACCCAGTACTTC. This codes for CASSVGRQETQYF. The complete variable domain, with remaining parts taken from reference TRBV5-1 and TRBJ2-5, reads KAGVTQTPRYLIKTRGQQVTLSCSPISGHRSVSWYQQTPGQGLQFLFEYFSETQRNKGNFPGRFSGRQFSNSRSEMNVSTLELGDSALYLCASSVGRQETQYFGPGTRLLVL.

The chain combines TRBV7-8 with TRBJ2-3; D gene unclear. Per the germline V gene, CDR1 is SGHVS and CDR2 is FQNEAQ. There are 16 residues in the CDR3. Trimming cost V 0 bases and J 3 bases, with 13 bases left between them. The DNA of the CDR3 is TGTGCCAGCAGCTTAGCGGGCTTTTCCGGGACAGATACGCAGTATTTT. This sequence encodes CASSLAGFSGTDTQYF. Full variable domain (missing parts from reference TRBV7-8 and TRBJ2-3): GAGVSQSPRYKVAKRGQDVALRCDPISGHVSLFWYQQALGQGPEFLTYFQNEAQLDKSGLPSDRFFAERPEGSVSTLKIQRTQQEDSAVYLCASSLAGFSGTDTQYFGPGTRLTVL.

In this sample, this clone turned up a few times. The V and J genes are TRBV7-3 and TRBJ2-1, with D possibly matching TRBD2 (5 bases). CDR1 and CDR2 from the germline V gene are SGHTA and FQGTGA. V was cut by 5 bases and J by 7 bases, with 12 bases left in between. The CDR3 is 13 residues long. The CDR3 region has the DNA TGTGCCAGCAGCGCGGGCCCTTTAAATGAGCAGTTCTTC. Amino acids: CASSAGPLNEQFF.

Written as DNA, the CDR3 is TGTGCCAGCAGTACCCGACAGGGAAACTACAATGAGCAGTTCTTC. This encodes CASSTRQGNYNEQFF. The V and J genes are TRBV28 and TRBJ2-1, with TRBD1 identical over 7 bases. CDR1 and CDR2 (germline): MDHEN, SYDVKM. This CDR3 spans 15 amino acids. The junction had 7 bases not matched to a gene; V was cut back by 5 bases and J by 3 bases.

The chain links TRBV5-1 to TRBJ2-1, with TRBD2 matching 8 bases. Germline V gene sequence: CDR1 SGHRS, CDR2 YFSETQ. The junction had 6 bases not matched to a gene; V was cut back by 0 bases and J by 7 bases. This CDR3 is built from 15 residues. The CDR3 loop reads CASSLGLASLNEQFF. The CDR3 coding sequence is TGCGCCAGCAGCTTGGGACTAGCGAGCCTAAATGAGCAGTTCTTC.

The V and J genes are TRBV2 and TRBJ1-2; D is unclear. Trimming took 0 bases from V and 8 from J, leaving 13 bases between them. CDR1 is SNHLY, CDR2 FYNNEI, per germline. This CDR3 comprises 14 residues. The CDR3 is CASSEAPDPPGYTF. The CDR3 DNA is TGTGCCAGCAGTGAAGCTCCGGACCCGCCGGGCTACACCTTC.

This chain joins TRBV7-6 and TRBJ1-2, with unresolved D. Germline lookup yields CDR1 SGHVS and CDR2 FNYEAQ. V dropped 1 base and J dropped 1 base, with 10 bases sitting between them. This CDR3 comprises 15 residues. DNA for the CDR3: TGTGCCAGCAGCTTAGGGGCGGGCGTTAACTATGGCTACACCTTC. It codes for CASSLGAGVNYGYTF.

The rearrangement joins TRBV7-9 to TRBJ1-2; TRBD1 might be the D (6 bases). The V gene's germline CDR1 is SEHNR and CDR2 FQNEAQ (reference sequence). CDR3 length: 13 residues. V was pared by 5 bases and J by 3 bases, with 10 bases between. The CDR3 spells CASSPGTYYGYTF. In nucleotides, the CDR3 is TGTGCCAGCAGCCCCGGGACATACTATGGCTACACCTTC. The full variable domain, in which reference TRBV7-9 and TRBJ1-2 provide the parts outside the CDR3, is DTGVSQNPRHKITKRGQNVTFRCDPISEHNRLYWYRQTLGQGPEFLTYFQNEAQLEKSRLLSDRFSAERPKGSFSTLEIQRTEQGDSAMYLCASSPGTYYGYTFGSGTRLTVV.

The chain has TRBV27 and TRBJ2-5; D possibly corresponds to TRBD2 (6 bases). This CDR3 comprises 13 residues. Germline-derived CDR1 and CDR2 are MNHEY and SMNVEV (reference sequence). V gave up 6 bases and J gave up 9 bases, with 17 bases separating them. In DNA, the CDR3 is TGTGCCAGCAGCTGGACTGATGGGGAGGCCCAGTACTTC. This gives the protein CASSWTDGEAQYF.

This clone has only a few counts. This sequence joins TRBV6-1 and TRBJ2-6; D is ambiguous. Germline loops: CDR1 MNHNS, CDR2 SASEGT. Trimming removed 4 bases from V and 0 bases from J, with 4 bases in between. The CDR3 is 14 residues long. The CDR3 DNA reads TGTGCCAGCAGTGCCCACTCTGGGGCCAACGTCCTGACTTTC. It yields the protein CASSAHSGANVLTF.

The chain carries TRBV30 and TRBJ1-2; D gene uncertain. The germline V gene encodes CDR1 GTSNPN and CDR2 SVGIG (reference sequence). Trimming removed 2 bases from V and 5 bases from J, with 6 bases in between. CDR3 length equals 11 residues. The CDR3 DNA is TGTGCCTGGAGTACCAGATATGGCTACACCTTC. Translated, it gives CAWSTRYGYTF.

This clone was observed a single time. This rearrangement joins TRBV27 to TRBJ2-7; a weak D match, TRBD2 (6 bases). In germline, CDR1 is MNHEY, CDR2 SMNVEV (reference sequence). This CDR3 region has 17 residues. V lost 9 bases and J 10 bases, leaving 34 bases between the germline ends. The CDR3 DNA follows: TGTGCCAGGACAGCTTTCCCGGATTTGAGGGAGGCGCCTGGACAGTACTTC. Residues: CARTAFPDLREAPGQYF.

The V call is TRBV4-2, the J call TRBJ2-7; weak D call: TRBD1 (5 bases). Germline assignment: CDR1 LGHNA and CDR2 YNFKEQ. With 1 base removed from V and 0 bases from J, the gap between germline ends came to 19 bases. The CDR3 runs to 18 residues. The CDR3 DNA reads as TGTGCCAGCAGCCAAGTCGGAGTGCGAGACAGAGGCTCCTACGAGCAGTACTTC. Translated: CASSQVGVRDRGSYEQYF.

This chain joins TRBV5-1 and TRBJ2-1, with 7 bases fitting TRBD1. The germline CDR1 and CDR2 sequences are SGHRS and YFSETQ. V lost 2 bases, J lost 0 bases, and 2 bases stayed unmatched. The CDR3 contains 15 residues. Here the CDR3 DNA reads TGCGCCAGCAGCTTCCGGGACAGCTCCTACAATGAGCAGTTCTTC. Translated: CASSFRDSSYNEQFF.

The chain combines TRBV7-8 with TRBJ2-7; 8 nucleotides align to TRBD2. This CDR3 is built from 16 residues. The junction had 12 bases not matched to a gene; V was cut back by 5 bases and J by 3 bases. Germline V gives CDR1 SGHVS, CDR2 FQNEAQ. The DNA of the CDR3 is TGTGCCAGCAGCCCCTCTTCCGCGGGAGGCTACTACGAGCAGTACTTC. As protein: CASSPSSAGGYYEQYF.

The chain recombines TRBV25-1 with TRBJ2-7; possibly TRBD1 or TRBD2 for D (5 bases each). The V gene's germline CDR1 is MGHDK and CDR2 SYGVNS. V was clipped by 2 bases and J by 3 bases, with 11 bases between them. This CDR3 is built from 14 residues. CDR3: CASSERDPRYEQYF. The DNA of the CDR3 is TGTGCCAGCAGTGAACGGGACCCTCGCTACGAGCAGTACTTC.

The chain links TRBV28 to TRBJ2-5; D not certain. The germline V and J ends were trimmed by 6 bases and 5 bases, with 13 bases remaining between them. The CDR3 loop spans 13 amino acids. From germline, CDR1 is MDHEN and CDR2 SYDVKM. Here the CDR3 reads CASRPGAEETQYF. Here the CDR3 DNA reads TGTGCCAGCAGACCCGGAGCCGAGGAGACCCAGTACTTC.

The V and J genes are TRBV5-1 and TRBJ1-5; D is perhaps TRBD1 (5 bases). The CDR3 covers 14 residues. V lost 4 bases, J lost 0 bases, and 8 bases lay in between. The germline CDR1 and CDR2 sequences are SGHRS and YFSETQ. CDR3 sequence (DNA): TGCGCCAGCAGCAAAGGGGATAGCAATCAGCCCCAGCATTTT. Translation: CASSKGDSNQPQHF.

The rearrangement uses TRBV27 and TRBJ2-6; D perhaps matches TRBD1 (5 bases). V shed 7 bases and J shed 2 bases, with 15 bases lying between them. Germline V lookup: CDR1 MNHEY, CDR2 SMNVEV (reference sequence). The CDR3 contains 16 residues. The CDR3 spells CASTTRVRTGANVLTF. The CDR3 DNA reads TGTGCCAGCACCACCAGGGTCAGGACTGGGGCCAACGTCCTGACTTTC.

Concerning this clone itself: A far larger clone is off by one base, so a read error is likely. Distinct nucleotide sequences in the sample also encode this CDR3. The rearrangement uses TRBV7-9 and TRBJ2-7; no definite D call. V lost 3 bases and J lost 0, with 0 bases in between. The CDR3 runs to 11 residues. CDR1 SEHNR and CDR2 FQNEAQ come from the germline V gene (reference sequence). CDR3 protein: CASSFSYEQYF. Written as DNA, the CDR3 is TGTGCCAGCAGCTTCTCCTACGAGCAGTACTTC.

This clone was counted between two and nine times. V is TRBV30 and J is TRBJ2-7; 9 positions match TRBD1. Germline V gene sequence: CDR1 GTSNPN, CDR2 SVGIG (reference sequence). The V segment lost 3 bases and the J segment 2 bases; nucleotides outside the gene matches: 8. The CDR3 extends over 15 amino acids. For the CDR3, the DNA is TGTGCCTGGAGCTACAGGGGGCCCCAAGCCTACGAGCAGTACTTC. This codes for CAWSYRGPQAYEQYF.

With respect to this clone: It differs at one base from a far larger clone, so likely a read error. The chain joins TRBV7-9 to TRBJ2-1; 11 positions agree with TRBD2. This CDR3 spans 15 amino acids. From germline, CDR1 is SEHNR and CDR2 FQNEAQ (reference sequence). The junction had 4 bases not matched to a gene; V was cut back by 5 bases and J by 4 bases. The chain's CDR3 is CASSPGTSGYNEQFF. In nucleotides, the CDR3 is TGTGCCAGCAGCCCCGGGACTAGCGGATACAATGAGCAGTTCTTC. Full variable domain (rest looked up from reference TRBV7-9 and TRBJ2-1): DTGVSQNPRHKITKRGQNVTFRCDPISEHNRLYWYRQTLGQGPEFLTYFQNEAQLEKSRLLSDRFSAERPKGSFSTLEIQRTEQGDSAMYLCASSPGTSGYNEQFFGPGTRLTVL.

Of note for this clone: Here the CDR3 omits its conserved ending phenylalanine or tryptophan, so a read error is the likely source. The chain has TRBV29-1 and TRBJ1-1; 9 nucleotides agree with TRBD1. From germline, CDR1 is SQVTM and CDR2 ANQGSEA. The CDR3 length is 18 residues. The V and J ends lost 6 bases and 3 bases, in that order; junction bases with no gene match: 20. In DNA form, the CDR3 reads TGCAGCGTCCTGGGGGGACCACACAGGGGGCGATCCGACACTGAAGCTTTCCTT. Encoded protein: CSVLGGPHRGRSDTEAFL.

This clone was picked up a small number of times. The CDR3 region is CASSYQGSSTEAFF. CDR3 nucleotides: TGTGCCAGCAGTTATCAGGGGAGTAGCACTGAAGCTTTCTTT. The chain has TRBV2 and TRBJ1-1; D possibly corresponds to TRBD1 (6 bases). CDR1 is SNHLY and CDR2 is FYNNEI in the germline V gene. The CDR3 totals 14 residues. The germline V and J ends were trimmed by 5 bases and 4 bases, with 14 bases remaining between them.

The chain has TRBV30 and TRBJ2-1; D is possibly TRBD2 (5 bases). The V and J ends lost 2 bases and 5 bases respectively, with 7 bases between them. This CDR3 comprises 12 residues. CDR1 and CDR2 from the germline V gene are GTSNPN and SVGIG (reference sequence). CDR3 region: CAWSKRNNEQFF. As DNA, the CDR3 is TGTGCCTGGAGTAAGCGGAACAATGAGCAGTTCTTC.

CDR3 DNA: TGCGCCAGCAGCCACTACCCTTCGAGCGGGACCCTCGAGTACAATGAGCAGTTCTTC. Residues: CASSHYPSSGTLEYNEQFF. V is TRBV5-1 and J is TRBJ2-1; the match to TRBD2 covers 7 bases. With V trimmed by 4 bases and J by 4 bases, 20 bases remained unmatched. The germline gives CDR1 SGHRS, CDR2 YFSETQ. The CDR3 extends over 19 amino acids.

On this clone itself: A far larger clone is off by one base, so a read error is likely. The chain links TRBV27 to TRBJ1-2; 9 bases line up with TRBD1. Germline loops: CDR1 MNHEY, CDR2 SMNVEV (reference sequence). The CDR3 consists of 15 residues. The CDR3 here is CAGSPRQGGNYGYTF. CDR3 nucleotide sequence: TGTGCCGGCAGTCCGAGACAGGGGGGGAACTATGGCTACACCTTC.

This clone has just a few counts. The rearrangement uses TRBV9 and TRBJ1-1, with D tentatively TRBD1 (5 bases). The V end was cut by 0 bases, the J end by 0 bases, with 6 bases between. The CDR3 runs 14 residues. Germline CDR1 is SGDLS and CDR2 is YYNGEE. The chain's CDR3 is CASSVGQLNTEAFF. DNA for the CDR3: TGTGCCAGCAGCGTAGGACAGCTGAACACTGAAGCTTTCTTT.